This TCR beta chain was sequenced during a study of blood T cell repertoires in COVID-19. V lost 1 base, J lost 2 bases, and 9 bases lay in between. There are 15 residues in the CDR3. Per the germline V gene, CDR1 is LNHDA and CDR2 is SQIVND (reference sequence). The assay was immunoSEQ multiplex PCR, and TCRdb's table has in-frame clones only and misses some. The table lists 190,000 or so clones, around 88% of them singletons. The chain carries TRBV19 and TRBJ1-3; no firm D call. This clonotype was obtained from a young woman who had been exposed to COVID-19. The specimen was PBMCs or T cells enriched from blood (not recorded which). The DNA of the CDR3 is TGTGCCAGTAGTATAGTCGACGGAGCTGGAAACACCATATATTTT. Translated: CASSIVDGAGNTIYF.